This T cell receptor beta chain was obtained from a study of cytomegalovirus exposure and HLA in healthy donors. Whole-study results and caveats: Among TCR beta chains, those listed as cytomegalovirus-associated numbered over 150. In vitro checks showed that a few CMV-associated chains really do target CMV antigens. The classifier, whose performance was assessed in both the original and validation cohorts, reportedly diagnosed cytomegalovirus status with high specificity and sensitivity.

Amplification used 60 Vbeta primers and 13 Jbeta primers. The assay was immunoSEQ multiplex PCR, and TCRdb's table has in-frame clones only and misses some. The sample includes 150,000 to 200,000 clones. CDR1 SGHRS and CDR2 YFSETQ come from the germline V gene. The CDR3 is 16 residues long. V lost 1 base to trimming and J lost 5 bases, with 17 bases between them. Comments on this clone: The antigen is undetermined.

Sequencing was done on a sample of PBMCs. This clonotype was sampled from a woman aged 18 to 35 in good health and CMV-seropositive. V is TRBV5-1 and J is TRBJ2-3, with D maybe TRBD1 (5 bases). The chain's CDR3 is CASSLLGSSQGDTQYF. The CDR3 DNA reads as TGCGCCAGCAGCTTGTTGGGCAGTAGCCAGGGAGATACGCAGTATTTT. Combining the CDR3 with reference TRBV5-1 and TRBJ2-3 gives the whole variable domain KAGVTQTPRYLIKTRGQQVTLSCSPISGHRSVSWYQQTPGQGLQFLFEYFSETQRNKGNFPGRFSGRQFSNSRSEMNVSTLELGDSALYLCASSLLGSSQGDTQYFGPGTRLTVL.